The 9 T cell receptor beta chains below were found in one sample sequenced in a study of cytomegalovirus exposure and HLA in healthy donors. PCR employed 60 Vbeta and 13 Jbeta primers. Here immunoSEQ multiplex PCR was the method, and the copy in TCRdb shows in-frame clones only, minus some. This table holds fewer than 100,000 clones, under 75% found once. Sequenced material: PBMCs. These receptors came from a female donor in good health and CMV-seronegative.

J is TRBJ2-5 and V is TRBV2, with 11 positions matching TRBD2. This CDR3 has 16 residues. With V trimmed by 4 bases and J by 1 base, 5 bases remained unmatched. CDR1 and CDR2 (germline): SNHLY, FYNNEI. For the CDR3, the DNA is TGTGCCAGCAGTGTGGGACTAGCGGAAATCCAAGAGACCCAGTACTTC. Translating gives CASSVGLAEIQETQYF.

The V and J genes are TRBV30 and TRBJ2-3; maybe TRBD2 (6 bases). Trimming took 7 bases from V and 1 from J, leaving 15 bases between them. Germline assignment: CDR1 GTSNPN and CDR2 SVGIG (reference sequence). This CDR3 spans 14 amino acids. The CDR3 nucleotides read TGTGCCTCTAATGGGCCGGGGGGCACAGATACGCAGTATTTT. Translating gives CASNGPGGTDTQYF.

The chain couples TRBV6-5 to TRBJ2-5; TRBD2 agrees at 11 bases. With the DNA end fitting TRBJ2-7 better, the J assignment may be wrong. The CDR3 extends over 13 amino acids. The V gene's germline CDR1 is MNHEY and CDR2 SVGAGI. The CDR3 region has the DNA TGTGCCAGCAGGACTAGCGGGGCCTACGAGCAGTACTTC. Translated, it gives CASRTSGAYEQYF.

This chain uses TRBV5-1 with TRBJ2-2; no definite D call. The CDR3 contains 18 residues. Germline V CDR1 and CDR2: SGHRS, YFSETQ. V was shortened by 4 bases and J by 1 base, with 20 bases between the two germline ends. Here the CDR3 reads CASSMTPPGSLNTGELFF. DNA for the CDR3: TGCGCCAGCAGCATGACACCCCCAGGTTCCTTGAACACCGGGGAGCTGTTTTTT.

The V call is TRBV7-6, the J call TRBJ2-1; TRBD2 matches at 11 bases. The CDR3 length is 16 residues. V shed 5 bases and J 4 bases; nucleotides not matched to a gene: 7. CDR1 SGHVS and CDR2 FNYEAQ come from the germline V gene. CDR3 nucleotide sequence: TGTGCCAGCAGCCAAATTAGCGGGAGGGTTTACAATGAGCAGTTCTTC. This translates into CASSQISGRVYNEQFF.

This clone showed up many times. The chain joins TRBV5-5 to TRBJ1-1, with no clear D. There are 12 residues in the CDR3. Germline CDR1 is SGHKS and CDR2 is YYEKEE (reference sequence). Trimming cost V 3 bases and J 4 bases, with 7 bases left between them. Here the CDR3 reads CASSSLSTEAFF. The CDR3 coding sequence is TGTGCCAGCAGCTCTCTTTCCACTGAAGCTTTCTTT.

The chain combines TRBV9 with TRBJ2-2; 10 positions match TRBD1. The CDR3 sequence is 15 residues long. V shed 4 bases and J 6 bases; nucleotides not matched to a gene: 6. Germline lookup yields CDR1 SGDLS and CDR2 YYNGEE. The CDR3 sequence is CASSQRTGGAGELFF. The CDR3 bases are TGTGCCAGCAGCCAAAGGACAGGGGGAGCCGGGGAGCTGTTTTTT.

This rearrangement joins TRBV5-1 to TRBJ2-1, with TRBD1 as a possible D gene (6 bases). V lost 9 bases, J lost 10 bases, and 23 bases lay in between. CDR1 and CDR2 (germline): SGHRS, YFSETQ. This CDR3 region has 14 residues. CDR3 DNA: TGCGCCACCCAAAGGGGGACGGCCTCCCGCGAGCAGTTCTTC. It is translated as CATQRGTASREQFF.

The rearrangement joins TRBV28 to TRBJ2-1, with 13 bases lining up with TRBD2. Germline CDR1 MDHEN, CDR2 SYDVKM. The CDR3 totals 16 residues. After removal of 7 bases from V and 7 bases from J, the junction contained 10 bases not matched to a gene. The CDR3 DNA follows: TGTGCCAGCACTAGGATGACTAGCGGGGGGCGGAATGAGCAGTTCTTC. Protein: CASTRMTSGGRNEQFF.